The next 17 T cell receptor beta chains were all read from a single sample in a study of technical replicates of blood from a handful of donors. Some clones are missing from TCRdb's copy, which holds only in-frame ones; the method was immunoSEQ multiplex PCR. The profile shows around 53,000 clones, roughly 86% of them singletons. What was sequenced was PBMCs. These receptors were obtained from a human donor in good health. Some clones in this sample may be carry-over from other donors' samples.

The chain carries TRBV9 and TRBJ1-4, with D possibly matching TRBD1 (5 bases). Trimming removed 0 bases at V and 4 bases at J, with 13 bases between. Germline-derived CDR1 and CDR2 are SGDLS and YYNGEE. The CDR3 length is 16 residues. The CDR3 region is CASSVGGGRDNEKLFF. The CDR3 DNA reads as TGTGCCAGCAGCGTAGGGGGGGGACGTGATAATGAAAAACTGTTTTTT.

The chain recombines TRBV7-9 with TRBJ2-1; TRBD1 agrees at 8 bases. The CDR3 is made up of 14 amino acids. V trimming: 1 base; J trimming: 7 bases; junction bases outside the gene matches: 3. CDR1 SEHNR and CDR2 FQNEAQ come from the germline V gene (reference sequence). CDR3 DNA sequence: TGTGCCAGCAGCTTAGAGGGACAGGAGAATGAGCAGTTCTTC. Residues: CASSLEGQENEQFF.

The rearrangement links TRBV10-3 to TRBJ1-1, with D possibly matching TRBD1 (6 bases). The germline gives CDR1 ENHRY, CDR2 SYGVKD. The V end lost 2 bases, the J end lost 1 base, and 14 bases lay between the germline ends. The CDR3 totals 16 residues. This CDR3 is CAISENPGTPNTEAFF. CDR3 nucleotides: TGTGCCATCAGTGAGAATCCCGGGACACCGAACACTGAAGCTTTCTTT.

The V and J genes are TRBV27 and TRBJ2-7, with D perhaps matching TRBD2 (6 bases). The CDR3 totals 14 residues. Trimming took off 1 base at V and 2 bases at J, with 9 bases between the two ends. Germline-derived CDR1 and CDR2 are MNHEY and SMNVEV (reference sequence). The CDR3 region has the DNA TGTGCCAGCAGTTTATGGCGGGGTCCCTACGAGCAGTACTTC. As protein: CASSLWRGPYEQYF.

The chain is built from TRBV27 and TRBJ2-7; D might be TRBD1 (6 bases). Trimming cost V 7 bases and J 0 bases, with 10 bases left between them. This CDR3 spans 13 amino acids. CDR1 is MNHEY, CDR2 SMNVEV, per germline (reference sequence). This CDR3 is CASKGDGSYEQYF. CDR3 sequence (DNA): TGTGCCAGCAAGGGGGATGGCTCCTACGAGCAGTACTTC.

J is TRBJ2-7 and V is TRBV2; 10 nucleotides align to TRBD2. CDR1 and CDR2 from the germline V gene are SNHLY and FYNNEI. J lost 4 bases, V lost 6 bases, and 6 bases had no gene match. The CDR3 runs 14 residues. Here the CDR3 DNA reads TGTGCCAGCAGAGAATCTAGCGGGAGTTACGAGCAGTACTTC. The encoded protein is CASRESSGSYEQYF.

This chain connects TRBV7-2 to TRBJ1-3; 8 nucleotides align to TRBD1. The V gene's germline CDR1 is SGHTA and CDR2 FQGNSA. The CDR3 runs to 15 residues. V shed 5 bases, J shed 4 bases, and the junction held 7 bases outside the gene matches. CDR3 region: CASSTRTGSGNTIYF. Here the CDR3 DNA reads TGTGCCAGCAGCACCCGGACAGGGTCCGGAAACACCATATATTTT.

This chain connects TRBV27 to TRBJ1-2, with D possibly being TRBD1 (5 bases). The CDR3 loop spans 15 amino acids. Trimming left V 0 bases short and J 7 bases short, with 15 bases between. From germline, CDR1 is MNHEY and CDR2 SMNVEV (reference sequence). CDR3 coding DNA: TGTGCCAGCAGTTTATCAAACCAGGGCAAGAGTGGCTACACCTTC. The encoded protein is CASSLSNQGKSGYTF.

DNA for the CDR3: TGCGCCAGCAGCACCCAGAATCCCTCCTATGAAAAACTGTTTTTT. It yields the protein CASSTQNPSYEKLFF. This chain connects TRBV5-1 to TRBJ1-4; D is uncertain. Germline loops: CDR1 SGHRS, CDR2 YFSETQ. This CDR3 has 15 amino acids. V shed 4 bases and J shed 6 bases, with 16 bases lying between them. The full variable domain, in which reference TRBV5-1 and TRBJ1-4 provide the parts outside the CDR3, is KAGVTQTPRYLIKTRGQQVTLSCSPISGHRSVSWYQQTPGQGLQFLFEYFSETQRNKGNFPGRFSGRQFSNSRSEMNVSTLELGDSALYLCASSTQNPSYEKLFFGSGTQLSVL.

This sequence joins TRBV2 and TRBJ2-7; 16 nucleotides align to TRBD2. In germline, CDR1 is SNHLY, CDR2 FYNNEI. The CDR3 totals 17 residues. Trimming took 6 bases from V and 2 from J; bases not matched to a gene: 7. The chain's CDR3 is CASSSGTSGGVAYEQYF. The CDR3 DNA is TGTGCCAGCAGCTCCGGGACTAGCGGGGGGGTCGCCTACGAGCAGTACTTC.

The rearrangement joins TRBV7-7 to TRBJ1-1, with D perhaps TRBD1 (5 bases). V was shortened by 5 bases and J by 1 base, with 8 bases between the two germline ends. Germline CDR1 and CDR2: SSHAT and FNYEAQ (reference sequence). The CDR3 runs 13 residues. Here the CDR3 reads CASSPGGNTEAFF. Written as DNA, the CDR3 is TGTGCCAGCAGCCCCGGGGGGAACACTGAAGCTTTCTTT.

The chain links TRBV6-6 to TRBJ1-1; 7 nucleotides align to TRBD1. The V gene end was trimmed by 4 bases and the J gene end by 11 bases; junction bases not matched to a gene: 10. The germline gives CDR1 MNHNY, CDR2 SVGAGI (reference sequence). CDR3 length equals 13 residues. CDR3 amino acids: CASSLTGPLGAFF. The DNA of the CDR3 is TGTGCCAGCAGTTTGACAGGGCCTTTAGGGGCTTTCTTT.

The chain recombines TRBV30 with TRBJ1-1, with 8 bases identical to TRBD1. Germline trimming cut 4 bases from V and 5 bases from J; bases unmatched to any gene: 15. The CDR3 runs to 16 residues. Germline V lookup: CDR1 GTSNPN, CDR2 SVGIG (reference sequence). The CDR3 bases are TGTGCCTGGACTAGTTCGCAGGGGGCCCTGGTGACTGAAGCTTTCTTT. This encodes CAWTSSQGALVTEAFF.

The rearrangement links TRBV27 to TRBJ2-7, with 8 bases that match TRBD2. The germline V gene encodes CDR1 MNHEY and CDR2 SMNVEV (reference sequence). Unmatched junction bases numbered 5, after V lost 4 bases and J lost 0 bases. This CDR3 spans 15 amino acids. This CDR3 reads CASSWRGGPSYEQYF. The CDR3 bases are TGTGCCAGCAGTTGGCGCGGGGGGCCCTCCTACGAGCAGTACTTC.

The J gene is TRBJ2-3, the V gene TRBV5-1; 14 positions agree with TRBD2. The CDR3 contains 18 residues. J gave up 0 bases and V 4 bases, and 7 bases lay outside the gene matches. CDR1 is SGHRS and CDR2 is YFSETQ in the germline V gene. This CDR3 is CASSVGLAGVPSTDTQYF. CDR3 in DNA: TGCGCCAGCAGCGTGGGACTAGCGGGAGTGCCGAGCACAGATACGCAGTATTTT.

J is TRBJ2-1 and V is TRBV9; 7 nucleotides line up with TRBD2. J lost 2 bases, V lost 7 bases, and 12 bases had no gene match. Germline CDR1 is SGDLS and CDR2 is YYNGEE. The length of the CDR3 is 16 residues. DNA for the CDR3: TGTGCCAGCGGACGCTACGGGGGGTCCGCCTACAATGAGCAGTTCTTC. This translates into CASGRYGGSAYNEQFF.

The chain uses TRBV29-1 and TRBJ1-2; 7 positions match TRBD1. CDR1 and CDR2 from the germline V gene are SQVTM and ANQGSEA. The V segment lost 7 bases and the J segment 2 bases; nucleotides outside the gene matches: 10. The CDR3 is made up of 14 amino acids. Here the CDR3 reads CSAAPLTGNYGYTF. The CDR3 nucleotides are TGCAGCGCCGCCCCGCTGACAGGGAACTATGGCTACACCTTC.